These 27 T cell receptor beta chains originate from one sample sequenced in a study of cytomegalovirus exposure and HLA in healthy donors. In the PCR, 60 Vbeta and 13 Jbeta primers were used. The data were produced by immunoSEQ multiplex PCR, yet TCRdb's version contains in-frame clones alone and is incomplete. The profile shows about 140,000 clones, about 80% of them singletons. Sequenced sample: PBMCs. The origin of the receptors is a man aged 30 to 45 in good health and CMV-seropositive.

This clone has only one observation. The chain employs TRBV5-1 and TRBJ1-5; maybe TRBD1 (6 bases). The CDR3 has 14 amino acids. Trimming cost V 4 bases and J 7 bases, with 15 bases left between them. The germline V gene encodes CDR1 SGHRS and CDR2 YFSETQ. CDR3 bases: TGCGCCAGCAGCACGGGGGGGGGCGACCAGCCCCAGCATTTT. Protein product: CASSTGGGDQPQHF. Combining the CDR3 with reference TRBV5-1 and TRBJ1-5 gives the whole variable domain KAGVTQTPRYLIKTRGQQVTLSCSPISGHRSVSWYQQTPGQGLQFLFEYFSETQRNKGNFPGRFSGRQFSNSRSEMNVSTLELGDSALYLCASSTGGGDQPQHFGDGTRLSIL.

The chain uses TRBV6-6 and TRBJ1-5; the D gene is possibly TRBD1 (6 bases). The CDR3 extends over 13 amino acids. From germline, CDR1 is MNHNY and CDR2 SVGAGI (reference sequence). Trimming shortened V by 11 bases and J by 6 bases, and 17 bases separated the two germline ends. CDR3 region: CASSGQLSQPQHF. Written as DNA, the CDR3 is TGTGCCTCCTCTGGACAGTTAAGTCAGCCCCAGCATTTT.

This clone is a singleton in its sample. This chain's CDR3 is CASSFGGLSTDTQYF. DNA for the CDR3: TGTGCCAGCAGTTTCGGAGGATTATCCACAGATACGCAGTATTTT. J is TRBJ2-3 and V is TRBV28; possible D gene TRBD2, 5 bases. Between the trimmed V and J ends, which lost 3 bases and 2 bases, there was a span of 12 bases. This CDR3 comprises 15 residues. Germline V lookup: CDR1 MDHEN, CDR2 SYDVKM.

The gene calls are TRBV6-5 and TRBJ2-7, with TRBD2 identical over 9 bases. The CDR3 runs 15 residues. After removal of 5 bases from V and 7 bases from J, the junction contained 12 bases not matched to a gene. Germline loops: CDR1 MNHEY, CDR2 SVGAGI. This CDR3 is CASSPVAGGPGEQYF. The DNA of the CDR3 is TGTGCCAGCAGTCCAGTGGCGGGAGGGCCGGGGGAGCAGTACTTC.

V gene TRBV19 combines with J gene TRBJ1-1; 8 positions agree with TRBD1. The germline V gene encodes CDR1 LNHDA and CDR2 SQIVND (reference sequence). The CDR3 extends over 15 amino acids. The trim removed 10 bases at V and 2 bases at J, leaving 12 bases unmatched. The CDR3 protein is CATTFGDRGNTEAFF. CDR3 sequence (DNA): TGTGCCACGACGTTCGGAGACAGGGGTAACACTGAAGCTTTCTTT.

The chain carries TRBV9 and TRBJ2-5; 8 positions agree with TRBD1. J gave up 9 bases and V 0 bases, and 10 bases lay outside the gene matches. This CDR3 spans 15 amino acids. Germline values: CDR1 SGDLS, CDR2 YYNGEE. The CDR3 bases are TGTGCCAGCAGCGTAGCAGGGGGCGGCAAGGAGGCCCAGTACTTC. This gives the protein CASSVAGGGKEAQYF.

V and J are TRBV19 and TRBJ2-1; the D gene is possibly TRBD2 (6 bases). Germline-derived CDR1 and CDR2 are LNHDA and SQIVND (reference sequence). V dropped 1 base and J dropped 9 bases, with 19 bases sitting between them. The CDR3 extends over 16 amino acids. In DNA form, the CDR3 reads TGTGCCAGTAGTATAGTAGCGGACATAGGGGTTGGTGAGCAGTTCTTC. Its translation: CASSIVADIGVGEQFF.

V gene TRBV18 combines with J gene TRBJ2-3, with TRBD1 matching 8 bases. Trimming took 3 bases from V and 8 from J; bases not matched to a gene: 16. The CDR3 has 17 amino acids. CDR1 and CDR2 (germline): KGHSH, LQKENI. CDR3 loop: CASSPNPAGTGGGTQYF. The CDR3 DNA follows: TGTGCCAGCTCACCTAACCCGGCGGGGACAGGAGGTGGTACGCAGTATTTT.

This clone was counted a single time. This chain connects TRBV6-5 to TRBJ2-5, with D possibly TRBD2 on 6 matching bases. This CDR3 contains 14 residues. Germline loops: CDR1 MNHEY, CDR2 SVGAGI. The V end was cut by 2 bases, the J end by 7 bases, with 14 bases between. This chain's CDR3 is CASSYPPEGGTQYF. As DNA, the CDR3 is TGTGCCAGCAGTTACCCCCCGGAGGGCGGGACCCAGTACTTC.

The chain links TRBV5-6 to TRBJ2-5, with 9 positions matching TRBD2. This CDR3 has 15 residues. Germline lookup yields CDR1 SGHDT and CDR2 YYEEEE. The V and J ends lost 4 bases and 5 bases, in that order; junction bases with no gene match: 9. CDR3 region: CASSPRRGGTETQYF. For the CDR3, the DNA is TGTGCCAGCAGCCCTCGGCGGGGGGGCACCGAGACCCAGTACTTC.

This chain joins TRBV28 and TRBJ2-7, with D hard to call. V lost 5 bases to trimming and J lost 5 bases, with 10 bases between them. Germline V CDR1 and CDR2: MDHEN, SYDVKM. This CDR3 is 12 amino acids long. CDR3 residues: CASSLYNDEQYF. CDR3 sequence (DNA): TGTGCCAGCAGTCTCTATAACGACGAGCAGTACTTC. The variable domain in full, with the rest retrieved from reference TRBV28 and TRBJ2-7, is DVKVTQSSRYLVKRTGEKVFLECVQDMDHENMFWYRQDPGLGLRLIYFSYDVKMKEKGDIPEGYSVSREKKERFSLILESASTNQTSMYLCASSLYNDEQYFGPGTRLTVT.

The chain recombines TRBV27 with TRBJ2-5; 8 positions agree with TRBD1. CDR3 length: 14 amino acids. V shed 3 bases, J shed 9 bases, and the junction held 9 bases outside the gene matches. Per germline, CDR1 MNHEY and CDR2 SMNVEV (reference sequence). The CDR3, as DNA: TGTGCCAGCAGTTTTCTAGGACAGGGCGAGGCCCAGTACTTC. This translates into CASSFLGQGEAQYF.

The chain recombines TRBV11-2 with TRBJ1-2, with a weak D call TRBD1 (6 bases). V lost 4 bases and J 1 base, leaving 10 bases between the germline ends. CDR3 length: 14 residues. Looked up from germline, CDR1 is SGHAT and CDR2 is FQNNGV. In nucleotides, the CDR3 is TGTGCCAGCAGCTCCGGACAGAGTAACTATGGCTACACCTTC. Translating it yields CASSSGQSNYGYTF.

V and J are TRBV4-2 and TRBJ2-3, with TRBD2 matching 10 bases. CDR1 is LGHNA, CDR2 YNFKEQ, per germline. The CDR3 runs to 17 residues. The V segment lost 1 base and the J segment 2 bases; nucleotides outside the gene matches: 6. The CDR3 sequence is CASSQVSGRANTDTQYF. For the CDR3, the DNA is TGTGCCAGCAGCCAAGTGAGCGGGAGGGCGAACACAGATACGCAGTATTTT.

J is TRBJ2-5 and V is TRBV5-3; 7 nucleotides align to TRBD1. TRBV5-3 is designated an ORF whose function remains uncertain. The V gene end was trimmed by 4 bases and the J gene end by 4 bases; junction bases not matched to a gene: 10. The CDR3 is made up of 15 amino acids. CDR3 DNA: TGTGCCAGAAGCCCCCCGACAGGGATCCCAGAGACCCAGTACTTC. Amino acids: CARSPPTGIPETQYF.

V and J are TRBV11-2 and TRBJ2-2; D gene ambiguous. Germline V gene sequence: CDR1 SGHAT, CDR2 FQNNGV. The V end was cut by 4 bases, the J end by 3 bases, with 15 bases between. The CDR3 covers 16 residues. The CDR3 nucleotides read TGTGCCAGCAGCTGGCCCGTCATGGGCCACACCGGGGAGCTGTTTTTT. As protein: CASSWPVMGHTGELFF.

This chain links TRBV6-6 with TRBJ1-5; D possibly corresponds to TRBD1 (5 bases). The V and J ends lost 0 bases and 4 bases respectively, with 10 bases between them. The germline CDR1 and CDR2 sequences are MNHNY and SVGAGI (reference sequence). The CDR3 spans 15 residues. CDR3 sequence reads: CASSYSLGQNQPQHF. The CDR3 region has the DNA TGTGCCAGCAGTTACTCACTGGGGCAGAATCAGCCCCAGCATTTT.

In its sample, this clone was seen once. The chain carries TRBV9 and TRBJ2-1; D unresolved. CDR1 and CDR2 (germline): SGDLS, YYNGEE. Trimming shortened V by 3 bases and J by 3 bases, and 7 bases separated the two germline ends. CDR3 length: 13 residues. The CDR3 DNA sequence: TGTGCCAGCAGCGCCCAGGACTACAATGAGCAGTTCTTC. Its protein product is CASSAQDYNEQFF.

This sequence joins TRBV28 and TRBJ1-2; D gene uncertain. This CDR3 has 12 residues. V was cut by 5 bases and J by 4 bases, with 8 bases left in between. CDR1 and CDR2 (germline): MDHEN, SYDVKM. CDR3 nucleotide sequence: TGTGCCAGCAGTCTTACAATCTATGGCTACACCTTC. It specifies CASSLTIYGYTF.

This chain joins TRBV6-5 and TRBJ2-7, with TRBD2 matching 9 bases. Germline-derived CDR1 and CDR2 are MNHEY and SVGAGI. The CDR3 runs 15 residues. V was clipped by 6 bases and J by 3 bases; unmatched bases: 9. The CDR3 protein is CASSLAREGGYEQYF. DNA for the CDR3: TGTGCCAGCAGCCTTGCGCGGGAGGGAGGCTACGAGCAGTACTTC.

This chain connects TRBV13 to TRBJ1-1; TRBD1 agrees at 8 bases. Per germline, CDR1 PRHDT and CDR2 FYEKMQ (reference sequence). This CDR3 spans 14 amino acids. V dropped 3 bases and J dropped 5; count of bases not matched to a gene: 5. CDR3 bases: TGTGCCAGCAGCTTTACAGGGGGAAGGACTGAAGCTTTCTTT. Its translation is CASSFTGGRTEAFF. The variable domain in full, completed from reference TRBV13 and TRBJ1-1, reads AAGVIQSPRHLIKEKRETATLKCYPIPRHDTVYWYQQGPGQDPQFLISFYEKMQSDKGSIPDRFSAQQFSDYHSELNMSSLELGDSALYFCASSFTGGRTEAFFGQGTRLTVV.

The chain employs TRBV7-9 and TRBJ1-2, with a possible D match to TRBD1 (5 bases). The germline V gene has CDR1 SEHNR and CDR2 FQNEAQ (reference sequence). The CDR3 sequence is 14 residues long. Trimming took off 6 bases at V and 2 bases at J, with 13 bases between the two ends. The CDR3 protein is CASSGDSGNYGYTF. For the CDR3, the DNA is TGTGCCAGCAGTGGCGACTCAGGGAACTATGGCTACACCTTC.

Only one count was recorded for this clone. The chain recombines TRBV6-6 with TRBJ1-2; TRBD1 aligns across 7 bases. Germline loops: CDR1 MNHNY, CDR2 SVGAGI (reference sequence). The CDR3 length is 13 residues. Trimming at V came to 6 bases and at J to 4 bases, leaving 5 bases not matched to a gene. CDR3 sequence (DNA): TGTGCCAGCAGCCAGGGGGGTCTCTATGGCTACACCTTC. Its protein is CASSQGGLYGYTF.

The rearrangement joins TRBV28 to TRBJ1-4, with TRBD1 matching 7 bases. Germline V gene data show CDR1 as MDHEN and CDR2 as SYDVKM. CDR3 size: 12 residues. J gave up 4 bases and V 7 bases, and 0 bases lay outside the gene matches. Written as DNA, the CDR3 is TGTGCCAGCACAGGGGGTAATGAAAAACTGTTTTTT. Encoded protein: CASTGGNEKLFF.

This clone was counted only a few times. The rearrangement joins TRBV19 to TRBJ1-5, with D tentatively TRBD1 (5 bases). The CDR3 loop spans 14 amino acids. Germline CDR1 LNHDA, CDR2 SQIVND (reference sequence). The V end was cut by 1 base, the J end by 5 bases, with 9 bases between. This CDR3 is CASSIVGGDQPQHF. The CDR3 DNA reads as TGTGCCAGTAGTATAGTGGGGGGAGATCAGCCCCAGCATTTT. Variable domain in full (rest from reference TRBV19 and TRBJ1-5): DGGITQSPKYLFRKEGQNVTLSCEQNLNHDAMYWYRQDPGQGLRLIYYSQIVNDFQKGDIAEGYSVSREKKESFPLTVTSAQKNPTAFYLCASSIVGGDQPQHFGDGTRLSIL.

This chain uses TRBV18 with TRBJ2-3, with D perhaps matching TRBD2 (5 bases). The CDR3 has 16 residues. Germline V lookup: CDR1 KGHSH, CDR2 LQKENI. V was pared by 2 bases and J by 6 bases, with 18 bases between. CDR3 sequence (DNA): TGTGCCAGCTCACCAGCGGGCGTCGGGCTGAGTGATACGCAGTATTTT. Its translation is CASSPAGVGLSDTQYF.

V usage is TRBV7-2 and J usage is TRBJ1-1; TRBD1 might be the D (5 bases). Germline assignment: CDR1 SGHTA and CDR2 FQGNSA. V lost 1 base, J lost 2 bases, and 8 bases lay in between. The CDR3 has 14 amino acids. This chain's CDR3 is CASSLGQLNTEAFF. In DNA form, the CDR3 reads TGTGCCAGCAGCTTAGGACAGCTAAACACTGAAGCTTTCTTT.